This TCR beta chain appears in the sequencing data of a study of T cell repertoires in cytomegalovirus infection. On the study more broadly: Through public TCR beta signatures, both CMV infection and matching HLA type were indicated. Broader study findings: Dominating the ex vivo response were HLA-C-restricted CMV-specific TCR beta clonotypes.

Notes on this clonotype: Its antigen is as yet unknown.

A single record per CDR3 protein comes from TCRdb applying MiXCR to the reads. The sample yields approximately 200,000 distinct CDR3 sequences, 22% seen once. Sequencing was done on a sample of CD8+ T cells from PBMCs. This sequence was found in a human donor in good health (CMV status not recorded). Some clones in this sample may be carry-over from other donors' samples.

CDR3 region: CASRSGPVNTGELFF. CDR3 nucleotide sequence: TGTGCCAGCAGGTCAGGGCCAGTGAACACCGGGGAGCTGTTTTTT. V is TRBV12-3 or TRBV12-4 and J is TRBJ2-2, with D perhaps matching TRBD1 (5 bases). The CDR3 is 15 amino acids. V dropped 6 bases and J dropped 1 base, with 12 bases sitting between them.